This TCR beta chain emerged from a study of cytomegalovirus exposure and HLA in healthy donors. Study as a whole: Among several hundred genotyped donors, about 83% fell in the Caucasian-associated ancestry cluster. Study-level points and caveats: Roughly even sequencing depth across donors was the assumption behind the presence/absence analyses. It was reported that TCR beta sequences correctly inferred the HLA-A and HLA-B alleles for most subjects.

PCR employed 60 Vbeta and 13 Jbeta primers. Data came from immunoSEQ multiplex PCR; TCRdb stores just in-frame clones and leaves some out. Of more than 80,000 clones in the sample, approximately 64% were seen once. Of note for this clone: The antigen remains unidentified.

The CDR3 runs to 15 residues. With 2 bases clipped from V and 4 bases from J, the junction kept 7 bases outside the gene matches. CDR1 is MNHEY and CDR2 is SVGAGI in the germline V gene. The V call is TRBV6-5, the J call TRBJ1-1; the match to TRBD1 covers 7 bases. The clonotype was recovered from a man between 60 and 70 years old in good health and CMV-seronegative. Source material: PBMCs. CDR3 protein: CASSYQTGFFTEAFF. The CDR3 DNA reads TGTGCCAGCAGTTACCAGACAGGGTTTTTCACTGAAGCTTTCTTT.